This T cell receptor (beta chain) was captured in a study of T cell repertoires in cytomegalovirus infection. Study summary: CMV infection together with matching HLA type was indicated by public TCR beta signatures.

Notes on this clonotype: Its target is not known.

Study-wide results and caveats: In two of eight donors, the top clonotype was HLA-C-restricted CMV-specific.

One entry per CDR3 protein, called by TCRdb with MiXCR from the reads. The sample shows under 200,000 distinct CDR3 sequences, under 20% of them seen only once. Sequencing input: CD8+ T cells from PBMCs. This clonotype was sampled from a human donor in good health (CMV status not recorded). Some clones in this sample may be carry-over from other donors' samples.

The CDR3 sequence is CASRTGGSSWTEAFF. The CDR3 DNA follows: TGTGCCAGCAGGACAGGGGGCTCTTCATGGACTGAAGCTTTCTTT. The chain combines TRBV6-6 with TRBJ1-1; 10 positions agree with TRBD1. The J segment lost 5 bases and the V segment lost 6 bases, leaving 9 bases of the junction unmatched. Germline V CDR1 and CDR2: MNHNY, SVGAGI (reference sequence). CDR3 size: 15 residues.